This T cell receptor (beta chain) is from a study of blood T cell repertoires in COVID-19. Study overall: Specimens from acute and convalescent COVID-19 originated in the United States, Italy and Spain. Sources were T cells, B-cell-depleted T cells, or PBMCs; the material itself was cDNA or gDNA.

As handled by the study authors: It was from reference gene primer amplification that nucleated cell counts were estimated. This table comes from immunoSEQ multiplex PCR, and its TCRdb copy is limited to in-frame clones, with some not included. V, J and clone size derive from that table, while D and trimming were established from the DNA sequence. The sample consists of around 150,000 clones, approximately 91% of them appearing once. The CDR3 is 15 amino acids. J was trimmed by 5 bases and V by 0 bases; bases with no gene match: 6. In germline, CDR1 is SGHNT, CDR2 YYREEE (reference sequence). The TCR was taken from a man between 18 and 35 years old with acute or convalescent COVID-19. The material sequenced was peripheral blood. The chain combines TRBV5-4 with TRBJ1-2, with 8 nucleotides matching TRBD1. The CDR3 loop is CASSLALGQGYGYTF. CDR3 DNA sequence: TGTGCCAGCAGCTTGGCCCTAGGACAGGGATATGGCTACACCTTC. Full variable domain (missing parts from reference TRBV5-4 and TRBJ1-2): ETGVTQSPTHLIKTRGQQVTLRCSSQSGHNTVSWYQQALGQGPQFIFQYYREEENGRGNFPPRFSGLQFPNYSSELNVNALELDDSALYLCASSLALGQGYGYTFGSGTRLTVV.